This record concerns one T cell receptor beta chain sequence. The antigen is undetermined. This record comes from a study of shared clonotypes between healthy human individuals. Assay: immunoSEQ multiplex PCR; the TCRdb copy retains only in-frame clones and omits some. The sample yields a few million clones, approximately 95% seen once. CDR3 length: 16 residues. Losses at the gene ends were 0 bases for V and 4 bases for J; bases not matched to a gene: 3. Germline V gives CDR1 MGHRA, CDR2 YSYEKL. CD4+ cell separation produced CD45RA+ naive and CD45RA-negative memory subsets. Study-level results: Generally, naive subsets (rather than memory subsets) showed larger estimated richness.

V and J are TRBV4-1 and TRBJ2-5; 12 bases agree with TRBD2. This TCR derives from a man aged 18 to 29 in good health. Some clones in this sample may be carry-over from other donors' samples. The material sequenced was naive CD4+ T cells from PBMCs. As to subset: CD45RA+ positively selected. Here the CDR3 DNA reads TGCGCCAGCAGCCAAGAGACTAGCGGGAGATCAGAGACCCAGTACTTC. Protein: CASSQETSGRSETQYF.